The source of this T cell receptor (beta chain) is a study of cytomegalovirus exposure and HLA in healthy donors. Study-level findings and limits: Only CMV serostatus was available as immune exposure information. Researchers reported that a few CMV-associated chains were confirmed in vitro as CMV antigen-specific. The majority of TCR sequences were rare, yet some public TCRs appeared in many donors.

When sampled, the donors appeared nominally healthy, though they likely had unrecorded immune exposures. Per the germline V gene, CDR1 is SGHRS and CDR2 is YFSETQ. The CDR3 is 14 residues long. V lost 0 bases and J lost 5, with 9 bases in between. Vbeta (60) and Jbeta (13) primers were used in the PCR. Sequencing used immunoSEQ multiplex PCR; TCRdb keeps in-frame clones, though not all of them. The sample totals 55,000 or so clones; its top ten clones hold more than 9%. To note about this clone: Its target is unknown.

The sample was PBMCs. This clonotype was obtained from a woman between 25 and 40 years old in good health and CMV-seropositive. The rearrangement links TRBV5-1 to TRBJ1-5; unclear D gene. Written as DNA, the CDR3 is TGCGCCAGCAGCTTGGGGCAGGCAGATCAGCCCCAGCATTTT. It encodes CASSLGQADQPQHF. Variable domain in full (rest from reference TRBV5-1 and TRBJ1-5): KAGVTQTPRYLIKTRGQQVTLSCSPISGHRSVSWYQQTPGQGLQFLFEYFSETQRNKGNFPGRFSGRQFSNSRSEMNVSTLELGDSALYLCASSLGQADQPQHFGDGTRLSIL.